The rows below give T cell receptor beta chains drawn from one sample of a study of metastatic and nonmetastatic thyroid tumors. MiXCR re-clonotyped the PCR reads for TCRdb. The sample has roughly 30,000 clones, over 15% seen once. The sample consisted of blood. These TCRs come from a female donor with papillary thyroid cancer or a benign thyroid nodule (not recorded which). Some clones in this sample may be carry-over from other donors' samples. Each CDR3 is given with its conserved first and last residue. A D gene is named only where the DNA matches it firmly. Rows give clone size only sometimes, using once, few, many, or a class for an expanded clone.

V: TRBV2; D: TRBD2; size: many; J: TRBJ2-3; CDR3: CASSSIGLAGGKDTQYF; DNA: TGTGCCAGCAGTTCGATAGGTCTAGCGGGAGGTAAAGATACGCAGTATTTT
V: TRBV20-1; D: NA; size: many; J: TRBJ2-7; CDR3: CSAEPQGRRYEQYF; DNA: TGCAGTGCTGAACCCCAGGGGCGTAGATACGAGCAGTACTTC
V: TRBV5-1; D: NA; size: many; J: TRBJ2-1; CDR3: CASSLGARYNEQFF; DNA: TGCGCCAGCAGCTTGGGGGCCCGGTACAATGAGCAGTTCTTC
V: TRBV5-1; D: TRBD1; size: many; J: TRBJ2-7; CDR3: CASSLGTGPEQYF; DNA: TGCGCCAGCAGCTTGGGGACAGGGCCCGAGCAGTACTTC
V: TRBV2; D: NA; size: NA; J: TRBJ1-3; CDR3: CASRHGGSGNTIYF; DNA: TGTGCCAGTAGGCATGGGGGCTCTGGAAACACCATATATTTT
V: TRBV6-1; D: TRBD1; size: many; J: TRBJ2-2; CDR3: CASSRGPGELFF; DNA: TGTGCCAGCAGCAGGGGGCCCGGGGAGCTGTTTTTT
V: TRBV6-6; D: NA; size: NA; J: TRBJ2-1; CDR3: CASSYSGGGSYNEQFF; DNA: TGTGCCAGCAGTTACTCCGGGGGAGGCTCCTACAATGAGCAGTTCTTC
V: TRBV20-1; D: TRBD1; size: many; J: TRBJ2-5; CDR3: CSARIGTGQETQYF; DNA: TGCAGTGCTAGGATTGGGACAGGCCAAGAGACCCAGTACTTC
V: TRBV5-1; D: TRBD1; size: medium-sized; J: TRBJ1-2; CDR3: CASSLGQGVANYGYTF; DNA: TGCGCCAGCAGCTTGGGACAGGGAGTTGCGAACTATGGCTACACCTTC
V: TRBV10-3; D: NA; size: many; J: TRBJ2-2; CDR3: CAISRDWFRGTGELFF; DNA: TGTGCCATCAGTCGTGACTGGTTCCGCGGTACCGGGGAGCTGTTTTTT
V: TRBV7-9; D: TRBD1; size: many; J: TRBJ2-7; CDR3: CASSLGQGFNEQYF; DNA: TGTGCCAGCAGCTTGGGACAGGGGTTTAACGAGCAGTACTTC
V: TRBV5-5; D: NA; size: many; J: TRBJ2-3; CDR3: CASSLETDTQYF; DNA: TGTGCCAGCAGCTTGGAGACAGATACGCAGTATTTT
V: TRBV20-1; D: TRBD2; size: many; J: TRBJ2-7; CDR3: CSVLGRGGRYEQYF; DNA: TGCAGTGTTCTAGGGCGGGGGGGCCGGTACGAGCAGTACTTC
V: TRBV4-1; D: TRBD1; size: NA; J: TRBJ1-6; CDR3: CASSRVLTGLNNSPLHF; DNA: TGCGCCAGCAGCCGGGTTTTGACAGGGCTTAACAATTCACCCCTCCACTTT
V: TRBV9; D: NA; size: NA; J: TRBJ2-7; CDR3: CASSVDWLATNSYEQYF; DNA: TGTGCCAGCAGCGTAGACTGGCTAGCGACAAACTCCTACGAGCAGTACTTC
V: TRBV28; D: NA; size: many; J: TRBJ1-4; CDR3: CASSPSWRANEKLFF; DNA: TGTGCCAGCAGCCCCTCGTGGAGGGCTAATGAAAAACTGTTTTTT
V: TRBV7-2; D: TRBD2; size: many; J: TRBJ2-1; CDR3: CASSLFVGGGRGEQFF; DNA: TGTGCCAGCAGCTTATTCGTTGGCGGGGGGCGGGGTGAGCAGTTCTTC
V: TRBV18; D: TRBD2; size: NA; J: TRBJ2-3; CDR3: CASSPSGARDTQYF; DNA: TGTGCCAGCTCACCAAGCGGGGCACGGGATACGCAGTATTTT
V: TRBV6-1; D: TRBD2; size: few; J: TRBJ2-7; CDR3: CASSPGLATGEQYF; DNA: TGTGCCAGCAGTCCTGGACTAGCGACGGGCGAGCAGTACTTC
V: TRBV11-3; D: NA; size: NA; J: TRBJ1-1; CDR3: CASSLGVSTEAFF; DNA: TGTGCCAGCAGCTTAGGGGTGTCCACTGAAGCTTTCTTT
V: TRBV20-1; D: NA; size: NA; J: TRBJ2-1; CDR3: CSAEQTRIEQFF; DNA: TGCAGTGCTGAACAAACACGTATCGAGCAGTTCTTC
V: TRBV9; D: NA; size: many; J: TRBJ2-3; CDR3: CASSLFGRGSTDTQYF; DNA: TGTGCCAGCAGCCTCTTCGGGCGTGGTAGCACAGATACGCAGTATTTT
V: TRBV5-1; D: TRBD2; size: NA; J: TRBJ2-7; CDR3: CASSKTSGATYEQYF; DNA: TGCGCCAGCAGCAAAACTAGCGGGGCGACCTACGAGCAGTACTTC
V: TRBV6-8; D: TRBD1; size: NA; J: TRBJ2-2; CDR3: CASKGANTRELFF; DNA: TGCGCCAGCAAGGGGGCGAACACCAGGGAGCTGTTTTTT
V: TRBV11-2; D: TRBD1; size: NA; J: TRBJ1-1; CDR3: CASSAGQENTEAFF; DNA: TGTGCCAGCAGCGCTGGACAGGAGAACACTGAAGCTTTCTTT
V: TRBV18; D: TRBD1; size: NA; J: TRBJ2-7; CDR3: CASSHRGAPYEQYF; DNA: TGTGCCAGCTCACACAGGGGGGCTCCCTACGAGCAGTACTTC
V: TRBV30; D: NA; size: many; J: TRBJ2-1; CDR3: CAWSTGEVGEQFF; DNA: TGTGCCTGGAGTACGGGGGAAGTTGGTGAGCAGTTCTTC
V: TRBV3-1; D: TRBD1; size: many; J: TRBJ2-3; CDR3: CASSPRGFQGADTQYF; DNA: TGTGCCAGCAGCCCACGGGGTTTTCAGGGGGCAGATACGCAGTATTTT
V: TRBV10-3; D: NA; size: many; J: TRBJ2-1; CDR3: CASGREGSNEQFF; DNA: TGTGCTTCGGGAAGAGAGGGTTCCAATGAGCAGTTCTTC
V: TRBV4-1; D: TRBD2; size: NA; J: TRBJ2-3; CDR3: CASSQPGSGRVEDTQYF; DNA: TGCGCCAGCAGCCAACCGGGGAGCGGGAGGGTGGAAGATACGCAGTATTTT
V: TRBV9; D: NA; size: many; J: TRBJ1-1; CDR3: CASSEGGEDTEAFF; DNA: TGTGCCAGCAGCGAAGGGGGTGAGGACACTGAAGCTTTCTTT
V: TRBV15; D: TRBD1; size: few; J: TRBJ2-3; CDR3: CATRGDRGVTDTQYF; DNA: TGTGCCACCAGGGGGGACAGGGGTGTTACAGATACGCAGTATTTT
V: TRBV10-2; D: NA; size: many; J: TRBJ1-2; CDR3: CASSEQGDGYTF; DNA: TGCGCCAGCAGTGAACAGGGAGATGGCTACACCTTC
V: TRBV20-1; D: TRBD2; size: many; J: TRBJ2-3; CDR3: CSASFGTSDTDTQYF; DNA: TGCAGTGCTAGTTTTGGGACTAGCGACACAGATACGCAGTATTTT
V: TRBV14; D: TRBD1; size: many; J: TRBJ1-3; CDR3: CASSPYHRGPGNTIYF; DNA: TGTGCCAGCAGCCCTTACCACAGGGGCCCTGGAAACACCATATATTTT